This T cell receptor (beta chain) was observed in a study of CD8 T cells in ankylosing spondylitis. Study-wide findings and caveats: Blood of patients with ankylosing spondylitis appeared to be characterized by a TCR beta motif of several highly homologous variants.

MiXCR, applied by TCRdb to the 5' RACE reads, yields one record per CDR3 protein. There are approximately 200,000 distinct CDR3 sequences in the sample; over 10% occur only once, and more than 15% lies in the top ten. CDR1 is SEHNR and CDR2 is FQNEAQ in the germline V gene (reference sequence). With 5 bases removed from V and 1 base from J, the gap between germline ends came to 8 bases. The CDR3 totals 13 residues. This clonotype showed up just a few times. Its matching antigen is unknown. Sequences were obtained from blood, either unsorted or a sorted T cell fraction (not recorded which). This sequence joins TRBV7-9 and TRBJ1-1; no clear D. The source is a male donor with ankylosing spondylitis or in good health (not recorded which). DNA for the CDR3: TGTGCCAGCAGCCATGAGTCGAACACTGAAGCTTTCTTT. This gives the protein CASSHESNTEAFF.